This is a list of T cell receptor beta chains from one sample in a study of T-cell memory formation after mild COVID-19. TCRdb passed the 5' RACE reads through MiXCR, listing each CDR3 protein once. The table includes 300,000 or so distinct CDR3 sequences, 15% to 20% detected once. Source material: PBMCs or a T cell subset sorted from them (not recorded which). Every receptor here comes from a man aged 18-30 years who had mild COVID-19 (a few samples of this study predate the infection). Cell type and time point are not known. Each CDR3 is given with its conserved first and last residue. Each record gives: J gene, V gene, D gene, clone size, CDR3 protein, CDR3 DNA. A D gene is named only where the DNA matches it firmly. Not all rows give a size; the values are once, few, many and, for expanded clones, a class.

j_gene: TRBJ2-3; v_gene: TRBV19; d_gene: .; abundance: .; CDR3aa: CASSIIRANRPNQKEDTQYF; CDR3nt: TGTGCCAGTAGTATCATTCGGGCGAACAGACCCAATCAAAAGGAGGATACGCAGTATTTT
j_gene: TRBJ2-3; v_gene: TRBV20-1; d_gene: .; abundance: .; CDR3aa: CSAHFPQGTDTQYF; CDR3nt: TGCAGTGCCCACTTCCCCCAAGGCACAGATACGCAGTATTTT
j_gene: TRBJ2-3; v_gene: TRBV5-4; d_gene: .; abundance: .; CDR3aa: CASSLDGPGTDTQYF; CDR3nt: TGTGCCAGCAGCTTGGACGGCCCGGGTACAGATACGCAGTATTTT
j_gene: TRBJ2-3; v_gene: TRBV20-1; d_gene: .; abundance: few; CDR3aa: CSARERDSTDTQYF; CDR3nt: TGCAGTGCTAGAGAACGGGACAGCACAGATACGCAGTATTTT
j_gene: TRBJ2-3; v_gene: TRBV7-2; d_gene: TRBD2; abundance: many; CDR3aa: CASSFGLAQGDTQYF; CDR3nt: TGTGCCAGCAGCTTCGGACTAGCCCAGGGGGATACGCAGTATTTT
j_gene: TRBJ1-3; v_gene: TRBV5-5; d_gene: .; abundance: .; CDR3aa: CASSLGHGHGNTIYF; CDR3nt: TGTGCCAGCAGCTTGGGCCACGGACACGGAAACACCATATATTTT
j_gene: TRBJ1-1; v_gene: TRBV9; d_gene: .; abundance: few; CDR3aa: CASSVGMENTEAFF; CDR3nt: TGTGCCAGCAGCGTAGGCATGGAGAACACTGAAGCTTTCTTT
j_gene: TRBJ1-2; v_gene: TRBV6-2/TRBV6-3; d_gene: TRBD1; abundance: .; CDR3aa: CASRSDRADGYTF; CDR3nt: TGTGCCAGCAGGAGCGACAGGGCGGATGGCTACACCTTC
j_gene: TRBJ1-5; v_gene: TRBV12-3/TRBV12-4; d_gene: .; abundance: .; CDR3aa: CASIEGLGNQPQHF; CDR3nt: TGTGCCAGCATCGAGGGATTAGGCAATCAGCCCCAGCATTTT
j_gene: TRBJ2-2; v_gene: TRBV7-3; d_gene: .; abundance: few; CDR3aa: CASSLGRDGNTGELFF; CDR3nt: TGTGCCAGCAGCTTGGGTCGGGACGGCAACACCGGGGAGCTGTTTTTT
j_gene: TRBJ2-5; v_gene: TRBV4-2; d_gene: .; abundance: few; CDR3aa: CASSQEYRVLGTQYF; CDR3nt: TGTGCCAGCAGCCAGGAATACAGGGTTTTGGGGACCCAGTACTTC
j_gene: TRBJ1-2; v_gene: TRBV12-5; d_gene: TRBD1; abundance: .; CDR3aa: CASSTTGGNGYTF; CDR3nt: TGTGCTAGCTCTACCACAGGGGGCAATGGCTACACCTTC
j_gene: TRBJ2-3; v_gene: TRBV7-2; d_gene: .; abundance: .; CDR3aa: CASSAYDTQYF; CDR3nt: TGTGCCAGCAGCGCGTACGATACGCAGTATTTT
j_gene: TRBJ1-1; v_gene: TRBV12-3/TRBV12-4; d_gene: TRBD1; abundance: few; CDR3aa: CASRRGRGTDANTEAFF; CDR3nt: TGTGCCAGCAGGAGGGGGCGCGGGACAGACGCGAACACTGAAGCTTTCTTT
j_gene: TRBJ2-7; v_gene: TRBV4-3; d_gene: .; abundance: .; CDR3aa: CASSQVRSGLGEQYF; CDR3nt: TGCGCCAGCAGCCAAGTACGGAGCGGCCTCGGCGAGCAGTACTTC
j_gene: TRBJ2-5; v_gene: TRBV12-3/TRBV12-4; d_gene: .; abundance: many; CDR3aa: CASSPGFQETQYF; CDR3nt: TGTGCCAGCAGTCCTGGATTCCAAGAGACCCAGTACTTC
j_gene: TRBJ1-2; v_gene: TRBV12-3/TRBV12-4; d_gene: .; abundance: few; CDR3aa: CASKWTGFYGYTF; CDR3nt: TGTGCCAGCAAGTGGACGGGGTTCTATGGCTACACCTTC
j_gene: TRBJ2-5; v_gene: TRBV6-5; d_gene: .; abundance: .; CDR3aa: CASSPEGTETQYF; CDR3nt: TGTGCCAGCAGTCCCGAGGGGACGGAGACCCAGTACTTC
j_gene: TRBJ2-3; v_gene: TRBV7-2; d_gene: .; abundance: few; CDR3aa: CASSPQTGSTDTQYF; CDR3nt: TGTGCCAGCAGCCCTCAGACAGGTAGCACAGATACGCAGTATTTT
j_gene: TRBJ2-4; v_gene: TRBV7-9; d_gene: TRBD1; abundance: few; CDR3aa: CASSYRTGGAVKNIQYF; CDR3nt: TGTGCCAGCAGCTACCGGACAGGGGGCGCAGTCAAAAACATTCAGTACTTC
j_gene: TRBJ1-2; v_gene: TRBV7-2; d_gene: .; abundance: few; CDR3aa: CASSLLGLGYTF; CDR3nt: TGTGCCAGCAGCTTATTAGGCCTTGGCTACACCTTC
j_gene: TRBJ2-1; v_gene: TRBV7-7; d_gene: TRBD1; abundance: few; CDR3aa: CASSSWGTGGDEQFF; CDR3nt: TGTGCTAGCAGCTCTTGGGGGACAGGGGGCGATGAGCAGTTCTTC
j_gene: TRBJ1-1; v_gene: TRBV20-1; d_gene: .; abundance: few; CDR3aa: CSVEGEAYTEAFF; CDR3nt: TGCAGTGTAGAGGGGGAGGCTTACACTGAAGCTTTCTTT
j_gene: TRBJ2-5; v_gene: TRBV12-3/TRBV12-4; d_gene: .; abundance: once; CDR3aa: CASSLEGAGRETQYF; CDR3nt: TGTGCCAGCAGTTTAGAGGGCGCGGGGCGGGAGACCCAGTACTTC
j_gene: TRBJ1-5; v_gene: TRBV15; d_gene: .; abundance: .; CDR3aa: CATSRNLNQPQHF; CDR3nt: TGTGCCACCAGCAGAAATTTAAATCAGCCCCAGCATTTT
j_gene: TRBJ1-1; v_gene: TRBV7-2; d_gene: .; abundance: .; CDR3aa: CASSLIRARGTEAFF; CDR3nt: TGTGCCAGCAGCTTAATACGGGCAAGGGGCACTGAAGCTTTCTTT